Here is one TCR beta chain with its context. No antigen is known for it. The study reverse transcribed the entire isolated RNA, so it sequenced expressed TCRB transcripts. An average of approximately 4 million reads was obtained for naive, central memory and regulatory T cell samples. The repertoire was sequenced with immunoSEQ multiplex PCR; TCRdb's copy has only in-frame clones and lacks some. This table has nearly 700,000 clones, 13% appearing once. This sample is drawn from a study of beta chain features in type 1 diabetes. Broader study findings: Shorter TCRB CDR3s, moderately but significantly so, marked every one of the four CD4+ subsets in Type 1 diabetes patients.

The CDR3 has 14 amino acids. V lost 0 bases to trimming and J lost 1 base, with 6 bases between them. CDR1 is SGHVS and CDR2 is FNYEAQ in the germline V gene. Sorted populations were all over 95% pure. This chain uses TRBV7-6 with TRBJ1-1; tentative D call: TRBD1 (5 bases). The sample was naive CD4+ T cells from blood. The sequence came from a man between 18 and 35 years old with type 1 diabetes. CDR3 sequence reads: CASSLAGANTEAFF. CDR3 bases: TGTGCCAGCAGCTTAGCTGGGGCGAACACTGAAGCTTTCTTT.